This TCR beta chain was retrieved from a study of shared clonotypes between healthy human individuals. A single count supports this clone. Terminally differentiated effector memory CD45RA+ cells were excluded from the naive CD8 cells, which were CD45RO-negative and positively selected for CCR7. Profiling relied on immunoSEQ multiplex PCR, and the TCRdb table lists in-frame clones only, not all of them. The table lists approximately 2,000,000 clones, about 94% of them singletons, with around 1.8% in the top ten. Trimming stripped 0 bases from V and 5 bases from J, with 11 bases between. This CDR3 is 14 amino acids long. CDR1 is SGDLS and CDR2 is YYNGEE in the germline V gene.

The receptor was isolated from a man aged 18 to 29 in good health. Some clones in this sample may be carry-over from other donors' samples. Material for sequencing was naive CD8+ T cells from PBMCs. The chain joins TRBV9 to TRBJ1-1, with D unresolved. CDR3 region: CASSVAEVGTEAFF. DNA of the CDR3: TGTGCCAGCAGCGTAGCTGAGGTCGGGACTGAAGCTTTCTTT.